The clone carrying this T cell receptor (beta chain) was seen just once. The sample is drawn from a study of blood T cell repertoires in COVID-19. Across the study: There were acute and convalescent COVID-19 samples, and they came from the United States, Italy and Spain. T cells, B-cell-depleted T cells, or PBMCs supplied cDNA or gDNA.

Original processing methods: Nucleated cell counts were estimated from reference gene primer amplification. Here immunoSEQ multiplex PCR was the method, and the copy in TCRdb shows in-frame clones only, minus some. Clone size and the V and J calls come from that table; the DNA yielded D and trimming. The sample has approximately 100,000 clones, around 85% seen once. Germline V gene data show CDR1 as MNHEY and CDR2 as SVGAGI. The ends were cut back, 8 bases at V and 3 bases at J, with 8 bases in the middle. This CDR3 has 11 residues. The origin of this receptor is a human donor in a cohort sampled during active COVID-19. The chain is built from TRBV6-5 and TRBJ2-7, with D tentatively TRBD1 (5 bases). Source material: peripheral blood. Here the CDR3 reads CASWQGYEQYF. Written as DNA, the CDR3 is TGTGCCAGCTGGCAGGGCTACGAGCAGTACTTC.